This is a list of T cell receptor beta chains from one sample in a study of CD4 T cells in relation to SARS-CoV-2 and coronaviruses. The assay was immunoSEQ multiplex PCR, and TCRdb's table has in-frame clones only and misses some. Seen here are about 40,000 clones, 77% observed once, and the top ten hold around 20%. These TCRs are of unknown antigen specificity. Sequenced: memory CD4+ T cells from PBMCs, cultured in vitro. The receptors come from an adult with COVID-19. Both conserved end residues are part of each CDR3. Fields, in order: D gene, J gene, V gene, clone size, CDR3 protein, CDR3 DNA. D genes are given only for firm matches. The listing skips clone size in some rows; elsewhere it reads once, few, many or a size class.

TRBD1 TRBJ2-1 TRBV28 NA CASSAAGQGLNEQFF TGTGCCAGCAGCGCCGCCGGACAGGGCCTCAATGAGCAGTTCTTC
TRBD1 TRBJ1-5 TRBV19 few CASSIRTGTLSQPQHF TGTGCCAGTAGTATACGGACAGGGACGTTGAGTCAGCCCCAGCATTTT
NA TRBJ2-5 TRBV6-5 NA CASSYSGVAETQYF TGTGCCAGCAGTTACTCAGGGGTCGCGGAGACCCAGTACTTC
NA TRBJ1-1 TRBV18 NA CASSPQNPRGGTEAFF TGTGCCAGCTCACCACAAAATCCCAGGGGTGGAACTGAAGCTTTCTTT
TRBD2 TRBJ2-1 TRBV4-1 NA CASSQTLAGGFYNEQFF TGCGCCAGCAGCCAAACGCTAGCGGGAGGCTTCTACAATGAGCAGTTCTTC
NA TRBJ1-5 TRBV6-4 few CASSELSWSQPQHF TGTGCCAGCAGTGAGTTATCCTGGAGTCAGCCCCAGCATTTT
NA TRBJ1-2 TRBV7-9 NA CASSLEQAGEWRDYGYTF TGTGCCAGCAGCTTAGAACAGGCAGGGGAGTGGAGAGACTATGGCTACACCTTC
NA TRBJ1-4 TRBV9 NA CASSVGPGHGSTNEKLFF TGTGCCAGCAGCGTAGGTCCAGGGCATGGATCAACTAATGAAAAACTGTTTTTT
NA TRBJ1-2 TRBV19 NA CASSWSAGLRGYTF TGTGCCAGTAGTTGGTCCGCAGGGTTGCGTGGCTACACCTTC
NA TRBJ2-1 TRBV30 NA CACSVGGPYNEQFF TGTGCCTGTTCGGTGGGGGGGCCCTACAATGAGCAGTTCTTC
NA TRBJ2-2 TRBV18 NA CASSPSQGRNTGELFF TGTGCCAGCTCACCATCGCAGGGTAGGAACACCGGGGAGCTGTTTTTT
TRBD1 TRBJ2-7 TRBV6-5 once CASSYQDRDSYEQYF TGTGCCAGCAGTTATCAAGATAGGGACAGCTACGAGCAGTACTTC
TRBD2 TRBJ2-5 TRBV7-2 NA CASSLARSLAGAYQETQYF TGTGCCAGCAGCTTAGCTAGAAGTTTAGCGGGGGCGTACCAAGAGACCCAGTACTTC
NA TRBJ1-1 TRBV4-1 few CASSQDQGPMNTEAFF TGCGCCAGCAGCCAAGATCAGGGACCTATGAACACTGAAGCTTTCTTT
TRBD1 TRBJ1-2 TRBV7-2 NA CASSSGQGDYGYTF TGTGCCAGCAGCTCGGGACAGGGGGACTATGGCTACACCTTC
TRBD1 TRBJ2-1 TRBV6-5 NA CASSRGQGMEFF TGTGCCAGCAGCCGCGGACAGGGGATGGAGTTCTTC
NA TRBJ2-1 TRBV12-3/TRBV12-4 NA CASSWGRNNEQFF TGTGCCAGCAGTTGGGGCCGAAACAATGAGCAGTTCTTC
NA TRBJ1-5 TRBV7-2 NA CASSLRGQPQHF TGTGCCAGCAGCTTAAGAGGGCAGCCCCAGCATTTT
TRBD2 TRBJ2-1 TRBV6-4 NA CASSEIAGGYNEQFF TGTGCCAGCAGTGAAATAGCGGGAGGGTACAATGAGCAGTTCTTC
NA TRBJ1-4 TRBV13 once CASRKMGAGPSNEKLFF TGTGCCAGCAGAAAAATGGGGGCGGGGCCCTCCAATGAAAAACTGTTTTTT
TRBD2 TRBJ2-5 TRBV20-1 NA CSASASGLNQETQYF TGCAGTGCTAGTGCATCGGGACTAAACCAAGAGACCCAGTACTTC
TRBD1 TRBJ1-1 TRBV19 NA CASTGTGDNTEAFF TGTGCCAGTACCGGGACAGGGGATAACACTGAAGCTTTCTTT
TRBD2 TRBJ2-7 TRBV7-2 NA CASSLTSGEASYEQYF TGTGCCAGCAGCTTAACTAGCGGGGAAGCCTCCTACGAGCAGTACTTC
TRBD1 TRBJ2-3 TRBV2 NA CASSRTGELDTQYF TGTGCCAGCAGTCGGACAGGGGAATTAGATACGCAGTATTTT
NA TRBJ1-3 TRBV28 few CASSSRTSGNTIYF TGTGCCAGCAGTTCGAGGACCTCTGGAAACACCATATATTTT
NA TRBJ1-1 TRBV27 once CASSLAPGTEAFF TGTGCCAGCAGTTTGGCCCCCGGGACTGAAGCTTTCTTT